These 5 T cell receptor beta chains were sequenced from one sample in a study of shared clonotypes between healthy human individuals. Clones were read by immunoSEQ multiplex PCR, and TCRdb kept only the in-frame ones, dropping some. The repertoire consists of hundreds of thousands of clones, with about two thirds occurring once and the leading ten covering approximately 1.8%. Specimen: memory CD4+ T cells sorted from blood. As for subset: CD45RA-negative fraction. The source is a woman in her 30s in good health.

This sequence joins TRBV4-1 and TRBJ2-1; 10 nucleotides match TRBD2. The ends lost 0 bases at V and 6 bases at J; junction bases unmatched: 8. Germline V CDR1 and CDR2: MGHRA, YSYEKL. The CDR3 is 17 residues long. CDR3 residues: CASSQDYKTSGSNEQFF. The CDR3 DNA reads as TGCGCCAGCAGCCAAGATTATAAGACTAGCGGGTCCAATGAGCAGTTCTTC.

The chain joins TRBV23-1 to TRBJ2-6, with D perhaps being TRBD1 or TRBD2 (5 bases each). TRBV23-1 is identified as an open reading frame with a role that is uncertain. This CDR3 region has 15 residues. The V end was cut by 4 bases, the J end by 4 bases, with 11 bases between. The CDR3 DNA reads as TGCGCCAGCAGTCCTGTGGGGACCGGGGCCAACGTCCTGACTTTC. This encodes CASSPVGTGANVLTF.

Here the CDR3 DNA reads TGTGCCAGCTCACCGATCCGGGGGCGGGACACTGAAGCTTTCTTT. Translating gives CASSPIRGRDTEAFF. The V and J genes are TRBV18 and TRBJ1-1; D may be TRBD1 (6 bases). The V end was cut by 3 bases, the J end by 3 bases, with 14 bases between. The CDR3 has 15 residues. From germline, CDR1 is KGHSH and CDR2 LQKENI.

This sequence joins TRBV11-2 and TRBJ1-2; D not resolved. The V gene lost 2 bases and the J gene lost 8 bases, with 15 bases spanning the gap. CDR1 and CDR2 from the germline V gene are SGHAT and FQNNGV. The CDR3 runs 14 residues. The CDR3, as DNA: TGTGCCAGCAGCTTAACAGAAGGGAGTGGGGGCTACACCTTC. It specifies CASSLTEGSGGYTF.

The chain employs TRBV2 and TRBJ2-1; D call uncertain. In germline, CDR1 is SNHLY, CDR2 FYNNEI. V was cut by 5 bases and J by 10 bases, with 9 bases left in between. The CDR3 loop spans 11 amino acids. CDR3 nucleotides: TGTGCCAGCAGTCCCAGCCTAGAGCAGTTCTTC. This translates into CASSPSLEQFF.